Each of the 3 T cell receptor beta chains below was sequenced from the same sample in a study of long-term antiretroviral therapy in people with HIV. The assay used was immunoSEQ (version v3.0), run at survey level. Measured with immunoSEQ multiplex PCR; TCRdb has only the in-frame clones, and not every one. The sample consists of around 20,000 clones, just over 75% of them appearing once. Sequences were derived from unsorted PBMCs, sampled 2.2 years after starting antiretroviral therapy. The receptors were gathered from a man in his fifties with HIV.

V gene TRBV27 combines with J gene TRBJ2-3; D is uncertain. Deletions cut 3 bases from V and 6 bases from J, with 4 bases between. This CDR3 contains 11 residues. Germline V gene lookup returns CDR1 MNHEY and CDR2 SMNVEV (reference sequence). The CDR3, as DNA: TGTGCCAGCAGTTTCGGGGATACGCAGTATTTT. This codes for CASSFGDTQYF.

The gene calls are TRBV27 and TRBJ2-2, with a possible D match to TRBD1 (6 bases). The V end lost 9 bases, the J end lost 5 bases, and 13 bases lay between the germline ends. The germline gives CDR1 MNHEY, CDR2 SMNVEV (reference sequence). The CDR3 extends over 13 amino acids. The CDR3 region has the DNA TGTGCCAGTAGGCCAGGGGATACCGGGGAGCTGTTTTTT. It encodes CASRPGDTGELFF.

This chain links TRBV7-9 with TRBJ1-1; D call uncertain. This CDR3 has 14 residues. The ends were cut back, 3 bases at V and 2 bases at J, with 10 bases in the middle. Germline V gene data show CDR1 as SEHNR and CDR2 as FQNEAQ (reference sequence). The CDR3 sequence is CASSFGRGNTEAFF. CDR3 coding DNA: TGTGCCAGCAGCTTCGGACGGGGAAACACTGAAGCTTTCTTT.